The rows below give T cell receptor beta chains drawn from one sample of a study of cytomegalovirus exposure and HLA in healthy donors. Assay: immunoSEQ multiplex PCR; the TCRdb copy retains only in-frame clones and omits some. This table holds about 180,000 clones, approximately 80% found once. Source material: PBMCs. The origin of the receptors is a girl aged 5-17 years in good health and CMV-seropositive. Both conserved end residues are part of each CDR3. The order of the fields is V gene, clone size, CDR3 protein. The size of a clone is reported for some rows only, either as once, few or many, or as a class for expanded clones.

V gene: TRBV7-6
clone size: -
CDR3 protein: CASSLSGTGSNTEAFF

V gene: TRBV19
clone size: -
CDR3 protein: CASSSGTGGRNEQFF

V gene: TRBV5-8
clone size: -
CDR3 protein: CASSLMIQGFTGELFF

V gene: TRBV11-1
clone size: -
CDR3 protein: CASSLGFSYNEQFF

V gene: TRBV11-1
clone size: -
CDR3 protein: CASSFTGPNTGELFF

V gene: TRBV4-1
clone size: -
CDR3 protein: CASSQDEAAREAFF

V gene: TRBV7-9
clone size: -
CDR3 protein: CATSGAYSYEQYF

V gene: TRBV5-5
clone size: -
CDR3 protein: CASSPEGRGNGYTF

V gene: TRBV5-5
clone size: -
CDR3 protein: CASSFVGQQETQYF

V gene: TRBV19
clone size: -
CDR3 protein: CASSKYREISDTQYF

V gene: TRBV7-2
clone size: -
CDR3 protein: CASSLGTGPYEQYF

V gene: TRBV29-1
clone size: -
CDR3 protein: CSVEDGPGSQHF

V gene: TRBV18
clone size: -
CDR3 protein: CASSPQGAEAFF

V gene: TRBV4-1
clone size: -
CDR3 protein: CASSHPGQGNTEAFF

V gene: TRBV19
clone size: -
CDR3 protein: CASRGRTNYGYTF

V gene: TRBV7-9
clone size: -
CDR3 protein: CASSSLSARSITDTQYF

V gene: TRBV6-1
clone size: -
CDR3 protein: CASSAETGGVYEQYF

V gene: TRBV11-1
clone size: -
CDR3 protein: CASSSGQNSYEQYF

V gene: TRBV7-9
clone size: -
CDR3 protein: CASRSDTRPYEQYF

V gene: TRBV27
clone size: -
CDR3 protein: CASSPQDRSKIGEQYF

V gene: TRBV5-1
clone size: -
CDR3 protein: CASSPNPIGNSYEQYF

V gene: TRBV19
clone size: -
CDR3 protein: CASSIEAGTYNEQFF

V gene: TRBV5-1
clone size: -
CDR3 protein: CASSLGLAGRSYEQYF

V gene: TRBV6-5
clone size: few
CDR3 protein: CASSPTTGPEAFF

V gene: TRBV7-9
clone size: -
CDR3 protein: CASRSRTENTEAFF

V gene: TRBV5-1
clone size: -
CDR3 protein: CASSLGDSTYNEQFF

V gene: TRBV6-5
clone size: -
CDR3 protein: CASSYSDSNTEAFF

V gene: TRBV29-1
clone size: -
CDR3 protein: CSVEVTGGLALNTEAFF

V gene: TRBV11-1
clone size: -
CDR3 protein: CASSRRLDGQLEKLFF

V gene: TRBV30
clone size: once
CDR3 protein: CAWNRGPYNEQFF

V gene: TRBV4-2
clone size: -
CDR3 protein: CASSPSGTSGSPETQYF

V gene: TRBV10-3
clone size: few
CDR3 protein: CATAKEAGEQFF

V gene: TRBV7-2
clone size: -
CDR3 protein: CASSLVDRDNGYTF

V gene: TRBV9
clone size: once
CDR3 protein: CASSSEVIQGGGYTF

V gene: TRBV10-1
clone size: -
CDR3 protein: CASSSDSYGYTF

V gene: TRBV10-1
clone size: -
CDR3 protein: CASSEFQNTGELFF

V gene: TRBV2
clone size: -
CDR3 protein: CAHSIRQGDGYTF

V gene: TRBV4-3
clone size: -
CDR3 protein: CASSQRTGGPYEQYF